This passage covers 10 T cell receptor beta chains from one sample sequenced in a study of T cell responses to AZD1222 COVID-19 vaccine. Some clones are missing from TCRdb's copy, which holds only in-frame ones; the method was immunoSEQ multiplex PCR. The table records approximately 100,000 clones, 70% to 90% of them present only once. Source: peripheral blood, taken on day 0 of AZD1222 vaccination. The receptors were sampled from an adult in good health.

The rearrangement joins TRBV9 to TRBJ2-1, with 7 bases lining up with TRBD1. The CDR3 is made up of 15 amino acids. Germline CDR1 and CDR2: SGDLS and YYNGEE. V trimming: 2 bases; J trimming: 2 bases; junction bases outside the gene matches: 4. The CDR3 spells CASSVRQGTYNEQFF. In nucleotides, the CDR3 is TGTGCCAGCAGCGTCCGACAGGGTACCTACAATGAGCAGTTCTTC.

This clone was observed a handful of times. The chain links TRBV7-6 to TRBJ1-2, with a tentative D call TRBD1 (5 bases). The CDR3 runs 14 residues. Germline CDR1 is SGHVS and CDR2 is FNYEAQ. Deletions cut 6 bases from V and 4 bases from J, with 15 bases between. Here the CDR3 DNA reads TGTGCCAGCAGGCCGACAGAGGTCCTCTATGGCTACACCTTC. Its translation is CASRPTEVLYGYTF.

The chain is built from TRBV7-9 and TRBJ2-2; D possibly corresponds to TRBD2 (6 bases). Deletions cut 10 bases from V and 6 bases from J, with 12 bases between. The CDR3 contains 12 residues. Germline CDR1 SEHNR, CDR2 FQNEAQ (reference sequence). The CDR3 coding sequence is TGTGCCAACCTAGCGCCAGCCGGGGAGCTGTTTTTT. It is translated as CANLAPAGELFF.

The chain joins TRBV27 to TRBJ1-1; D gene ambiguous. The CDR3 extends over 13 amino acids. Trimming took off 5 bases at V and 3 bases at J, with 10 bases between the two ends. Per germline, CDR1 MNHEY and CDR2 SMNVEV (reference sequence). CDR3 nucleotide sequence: TGTGCCAGCAGTCCGATAGGGCACACTGAAGCTTTCTTT. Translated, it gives CASSPIGHTEAFF.

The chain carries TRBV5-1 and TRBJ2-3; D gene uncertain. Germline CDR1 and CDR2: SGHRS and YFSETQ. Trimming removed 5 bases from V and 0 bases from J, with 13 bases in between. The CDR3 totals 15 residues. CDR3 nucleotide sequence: TGCGCCAGCAGATCACGACTTATCAGCACAGATACGCAGTATTTT. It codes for CASRSRLISTDTQYF.

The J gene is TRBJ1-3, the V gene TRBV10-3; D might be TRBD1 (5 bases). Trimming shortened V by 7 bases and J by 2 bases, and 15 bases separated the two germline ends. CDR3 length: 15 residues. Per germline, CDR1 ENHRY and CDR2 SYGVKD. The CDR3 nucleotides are TGTGCCATCAAAGGTTCGGGGGATCCTGGAAACACCATATATTTT. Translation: CAIKGSGDPGNTIYF.

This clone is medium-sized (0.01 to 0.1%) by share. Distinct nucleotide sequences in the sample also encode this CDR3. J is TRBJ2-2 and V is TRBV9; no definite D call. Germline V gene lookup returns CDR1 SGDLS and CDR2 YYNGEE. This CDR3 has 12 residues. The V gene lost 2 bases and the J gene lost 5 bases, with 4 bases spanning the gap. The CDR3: CASSVRTGELFF. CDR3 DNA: TGTGCCAGCAGCGTCAGGACCGGGGAGCTGTTTTTT. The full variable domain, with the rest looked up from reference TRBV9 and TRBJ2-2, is DSGVTQTPKHLITATGQRVTLRCSPRSGDLSVYWYQQSLDQGLQFLIQYYNGEERAKGNILERFSAQQFPDLHSELNLSSLELGDSALYFCASSVRTGELFFGEGSRLTVL.

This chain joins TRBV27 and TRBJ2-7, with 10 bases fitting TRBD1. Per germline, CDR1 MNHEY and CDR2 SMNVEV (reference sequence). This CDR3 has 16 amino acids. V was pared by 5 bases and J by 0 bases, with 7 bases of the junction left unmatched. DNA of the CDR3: TGTGCCAGCAGTCCAGTCGGGACAGGGGTCTCCTACGAGCAGTACTTC. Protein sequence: CASSPVGTGVSYEQYF.

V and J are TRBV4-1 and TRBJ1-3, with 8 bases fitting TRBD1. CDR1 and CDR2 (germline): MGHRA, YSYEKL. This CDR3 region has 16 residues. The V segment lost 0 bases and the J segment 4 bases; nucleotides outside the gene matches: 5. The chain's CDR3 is CASSQESRGLGNTIYF. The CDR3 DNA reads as TGCGCCAGCAGCCAAGAAAGCAGGGGGCTCGGAAACACCATATATTTT.

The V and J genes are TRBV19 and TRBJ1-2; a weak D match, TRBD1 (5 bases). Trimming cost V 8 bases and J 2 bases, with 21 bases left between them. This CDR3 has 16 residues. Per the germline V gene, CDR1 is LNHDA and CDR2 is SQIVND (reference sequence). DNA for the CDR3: TGTGCCAGTGCGCGGGGAAGGGACTATGGGAACTATGGCTACACCTTC. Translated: CASARGRDYGNYGYTF.